One T cell receptor beta chain is described in this entry. The table lists this clonotype with many counts. Its recognized antigen is unknown. No base qualities exist here, and no much larger clone lies one base off it. The intended sense of this specimen's treatment or condition label: in vitro stimulation with specific CMV peptide epitopes to enrich CMV-specific T cells. The data were obtained in a study of T cell repertoires in cytomegalovirus infection (dated by TCRdb to the late 2010s). Some background on the complete study: The peptide stimulations were aimed at well-studied HLA-B-restricted epitopes as well as recently identified HLA-C-restricted CMV epitopes, whose presentation resists viral immunomodulation. The HLA type of each donor mattered for the analysis, because public TCR beta signatures pointed to carriage of CMV infection along with the matching HLA type. Points the paper makes about the study in general: In both this cohort and an independent roughly 330-donor cohort, the cumulative frequency of public TCR beta family members distinguished carriers of CMV infection plus the relevant HLA type. The ex vivo response was dominated by HLA-C-restricted CMV-specific TCR beta clonotypes, and the single most frequent clonotype in two of eight donors was supplied by these HLA-C-restricted clonotypes.

Reads for this sample came from an Illumina HiSeq 1500. TCRdb passed the public sequencing reads through fastp at Q25 and MiXCR, retaining productive beta sequences. Merged by CDR3 protein, the rows form single entries marked with the most common genes and DNA. The sample contains some 270,000 distinct CDR3 sequences, less than 25% of them found a single time. The ten biggest clones cover roughly 19% of the sample. Counted from cysteine to phenylalanine, this CDR3 has 15 amino acids. Of the read, only the CDR3 DNA is kept; its 45 bases are in frame from base 1. CDR1 is given as SGHNT and CDR2 as YENEEA, both from the germline V gene. V drops 1 base and J drops 5 bases, leaving 14 bases in between.

The V and J segments used are TRBV11-3 and TRBJ2-5; TRBD2 is a possible D gene, resting on 6 matching bases. This sequence was found in a human donor in good health (CMV status not recorded). Some clones in this sample may be carry-over from other donors' samples. The material was cultured PBMCs, obtained from culture after CMV antigen stimulation. The CDR3 here reads CASSLVGGVVETQYF. The sequenced DNA is TGTGCCAGCAGCTTAGTCGGGGGTGTGGTGGAGACCCAGTACTTC.